What follows are 17 T cell receptor beta chains derived from one specimen sequenced in a study of shared clonotypes between healthy human individuals. Sequencing was performed with immunoSEQ multiplex PCR; in TCRdb, only in-frame clones are kept and a portion is missing. The table lists around 2.5 million clones, 93% of them singletons. Specimen: naive CD4+ T cells from PBMCs. Stated subset: CD45RA+ positively selected. The origin of the receptors is a man between 18 and 29 years old in good health. Some clones in this sample may be carry-over from other donors' samples.

This chain links TRBV7-9 with TRBJ1-1; weak D call: TRBD1 (5 bases). CDR1 and CDR2 (germline): SEHNR, FQNEAQ (reference sequence). The length of the CDR3 is 13 residues. V gave up 5 bases and J gave up 1 base, with 8 bases separating them. DNA of the CDR3: TGTGCCAGCAGCAGGGACGCGAACACTGAAGCTTTCTTT. This encodes CASSRDANTEAFF.

The rearrangement joins TRBV5-1 to TRBJ2-5, with 7 bases aligning to TRBD1. The J call may be faulty, since TRBJ2-7 better matches the DNA end. The germline V gene encodes CDR1 SGHRS and CDR2 YFSETQ. The CDR3 is 14 amino acids. The CDR3 region has the DNA TGCGCCAGCAGCCCAAGGACAGGCCTTGGCGAGCAGTACTTC. Residues: CASSPRTGLGEQYF.

The chain is built from TRBV7-2 and TRBJ2-2; tentatively, D is TRBD1 (6 bases). The CDR3 extends over 16 amino acids. V dropped 7 bases and J dropped 3 bases, with 18 bases sitting between them. Germline CDR1 reads SGHTA; CDR2 reads FQGNSA. CDR3 protein: CASKSVRGADTGELFF. CDR3 nucleotide sequence: TGTGCCAGCAAAAGCGTCAGGGGTGCCGACACCGGGGAGCTGTTTTTT.

With regard to this clone: Other nucleotide sequences from this sample produce the same CDR3. V is TRBV5-1 and J is TRBJ2-7; 7 bases are a match to TRBD1. With V trimmed by 0 bases and J by 5 bases, 2 bases remained unmatched. The CDR3 runs 13 residues. Germline CDR1 reads SGHRS; CDR2 reads YFSETQ. CDR3 sequence: CASSLGQGDEQYF. The CDR3 DNA is TGCGCCAGCAGCTTGGGACAGGGAGACGAGCAGTACTTC.

The rearrangement joins TRBV2 to TRBJ2-1; D gene ambiguous. The CDR3 has 12 residues. CDR1 and CDR2 from the germline V gene are SNHLY and FYNNEI. Trimming stripped 6 bases from V and 4 bases from J, with 7 bases between. DNA for the CDR3: TGTGCCAGCAGGGTAGGGTACAATGAGCAGTTCTTC. Amino acids: CASRVGYNEQFF.

The genes are TRBV23-1 and TRBJ1-1, with 7 bases matching TRBD1. TRBV23-1 is labeled an ORF, and its function is uncertain. V shed 6 bases, J shed 3 bases, and the junction held 7 bases outside the gene matches. The CDR3 length is 14 residues. As DNA, the CDR3 is TGCGCCAGCAGCCCTCAGGGGGGGGACACTGAAGCTTTCTTT. It codes for CASSPQGGDTEAFF.

V and J are TRBV5-1 and TRBJ2-3, with 7 bases fitting TRBD1. This CDR3 contains 16 residues. The trim removed 3 bases at V and 2 bases at J, leaving 9 bases unmatched. Per the germline V gene, CDR1 is SGHRS and CDR2 is YFSETQ. The CDR3 nucleotides read TGCGCCAGCAGCTCGTACCGGGACAGACACACAGATACGCAGTATTTT. This sequence encodes CASSSYRDRHTDTQYF.

The chain has TRBV6-6 and TRBJ1-2, with 10 nucleotides matching TRBD1. V shed 7 bases, J shed 7 bases, and the junction held 9 bases outside the gene matches. From germline, CDR1 is MNHNY and CDR2 SVGAGI (reference sequence). The CDR3 sequence is 14 residues long. CDR3 residues: CASKRQGADSGYTF. CDR3 nucleotides: TGTGCCAGCAAGAGACAGGGGGCCGACTCTGGCTACACCTTC.

The chain combines TRBV11-2 with TRBJ2-5; D could derive from TRBD1 or TRBD2 (5 bases each). CDR1 SGHAT and CDR2 FQNNGV come from the germline V gene. The CDR3 has 16 amino acids. V shed 5 bases and J shed 2 bases, with 18 bases lying between them. The CDR3 region is CASSRYRQGEQETQYF. DNA for the CDR3: TGTGCCAGCAGCCGTTACAGGCAGGGAGAACAAGAGACCCAGTACTTC. Full variable domain (outside the CDR3, taken from reference TRBV11-2 and TRBJ2-5): EAGVAQSPRYKIIEKRQSVAFWCNPISGHATLYWYQQILGQGPKLLIQFQNNGVVDDSQLPKDRFSAERLKGVDSTLKIQPAKLEDSAVYLCASSRYRQGEQETQYFGPGTRLLVL.

V usage is TRBV7-2 and J usage is TRBJ2-7; TRBD2 matches at 11 bases. This CDR3 is built from 15 residues. The germline V gene has CDR1 SGHTA and CDR2 FQGNSA. J was trimmed by 2 bases and V by 5 bases; bases with no gene match: 5. CDR3 DNA: TGTGCCAGCAGCCTTCATAGCGGGAGGGCCTACGAGCAGTACTTC. The encoded protein is CASSLHSGRAYEQYF.

The genes are TRBV11-1 and TRBJ2-2; D not certain. The germline CDR1 and CDR2 sequences are SGHAT and FQDESV (reference sequence). Trimming pared 1 base from V and 8 bases from J, leaving 8 bases between. There are 13 residues in the CDR3. CDR3 coding DNA: TGTGCCAGCAGCTTAGTTCGGGCAGGGGAGCTGTTTTTT. Translating it yields CASSLVRAGELFF.

This clone has just a few counts. The chain recombines TRBV7-2 with TRBJ1-2; D gene ambiguous. Trimming cost V 1 base and J 0 bases, with 6 bases left between them. This CDR3 has 14 amino acids. Germline V CDR1 and CDR2: SGHTA, FQGNSA. The CDR3 sequence: CASSLDPANYGYTF. The CDR3 nucleotides read TGTGCCAGCAGCTTAGATCCAGCTAACTATGGCTACACCTTC. Complete variable domain (other parts from reference TRBV7-2 and TRBJ1-2): GAGVSQSPSNKVTEKGKDVELRCDPISGHTALYWYRQSLGQGLEFLIYFQGNSAPDKSGLPSDRFSAERTGGSVSTLTIQRTQQEDSAVYLCASSLDPANYGYTFGSGTRLTVV.

This clone was seen just once. V gene TRBV5-1 combines with J gene TRBJ2-7; D is ambiguous. The V and J ends lost 1 base and 3 bases respectively, with 5 bases between them. This CDR3 is 12 amino acids long. CDR1 is SGHRS and CDR2 is YFSETQ in the germline V gene. CDR3 DNA: TGCGCCAGCAGCTTGACTTTCTACGAGCAGTACTTC. Amino acid sequence: CASSLTFYEQYF.

V usage is TRBV7-2 and J usage is TRBJ1-1; tentative D call: TRBD1 (5 bases). The V end was cut by 8 bases, the J end by 7 bases, with 17 bases between. The CDR3 loop spans 13 amino acids. Per the germline V gene, CDR1 is SGHTA and CDR2 is FQGNSA. The CDR3 is CASERTSGIEAFF. The CDR3 nucleotides read TGTGCCAGCGAAAGAACTTCAGGGATTGAAGCTTTCTTT.

Turning to this clone: Other nucleotide sequences in the sample specify the same CDR3. The V gene is TRBV5-4, the J gene TRBJ2-3; D remains unclear. Germline CDR1 SGHNT, CDR2 YYREEE (reference sequence). This CDR3 contains 12 residues. Trimming cost V 7 bases and J 1 base, with 7 bases left between them. The CDR3 DNA reads TGTGCCAGCGCGAGAGGCACAGATACGCAGTATTTT. This encodes CASARGTDTQYF.

The chain couples TRBV27 to TRBJ2-7, with unresolved D. Trimming took off 6 bases at V and 2 bases at J, with 17 bases between the two ends. Per germline, CDR1 MNHEY and CDR2 SMNVEV (reference sequence). The CDR3 is 15 residues long. The CDR3 sequence: CASRISPNPPYEQYF. In nucleotides, the CDR3 is TGTGCCAGCAGAATCTCTCCGAACCCCCCCTACGAGCAGTACTTC.

This chain links TRBV6-1 with TRBJ2-3; D gene unclear. V shed 1 base and J shed 2 bases, with 13 bases lying between them. CDR3 length equals 16 residues. Germline-derived CDR1 and CDR2 are MNHNS and SASEGT. The CDR3 nucleotides are TGTGCCAGCAGTGAAGTCGCGAGGCCCCTCACAGATACGCAGTATTTT. Translating it yields CASSEVARPLTDTQYF.